This T cell receptor beta chain emerged from a study of T cells in women clearing cervical HPV infection. For the study at large: Cases' blood sampling followed lesion detection by median about 150 days (90 to 200).

Germline V gives CDR1 DFQATT, CDR2 SNEGSKA (reference sequence). The CDR3 is made up of 14 amino acids. The V segment lost 2 bases and the J segment 4 bases; nucleotides outside the gene matches: 6. Study-wide results and limits: Each sample's T-cell count was unknown, possibly confounding richness.

Cervical HPV DNA detected by MY09/MY11 PCR, typed by dot-blot. Notes on this clone: Its antigen is still unknown. The read terminates 3 residues before the CDR3 end, so the remaining end is supplied by the germline J gene.

Method: immunoSEQ multiplex PCR; TCRdb's copy keeps in-frame clones and lacks some. Found here are more than 20,000 clones; the top ten clones hold about 3.5%. The J gene is TRBJ1-2, the V gene TRBV20-1, with TRBD1 matching over 8 bases. Sample: blood buffy coat. This TCR came from a woman aged 18-70 years with a cervical HPV16 infection that either progressed to CIN3+ or cleared (not recorded which). This CDR3 is CSARPAGGGYGYTF. CDR3 DNA, as far as it was read: TGCAGTGCTAGACCGGCAGGGGGCGGCTATGGC.